The rows below give T cell receptor beta chains drawn from one sample of a study of cytomegalovirus exposure and HLA in healthy donors. The repertoire was sequenced with immunoSEQ multiplex PCR; TCRdb's copy has only in-frame clones and lacks some. The table has tens of thousands of clones, roughly 73% seen once; the top ten hold roughly 5.1%. Sequencing was performed on PBMCs. The receptors were gathered from a male donor in good health and CMV-seropositive. The CDR3 runs from the conserved cysteine through the conserved F or W. D genes are given only for firm matches. Size tells how often a clone was seen (once, few, many) or the class of an expanded clone, and some rows leave it out.

>TRBJ2-1|TRBV10-3|NA|NA
CAISDSGYNEQFF
TGTGCCATCAGTGATTCAGGGTACAATGAGCAGTTCTTC
>TRBJ2-7|TRBV5-1|NA|NA
CASSSNSGPSYEQYF
TGCGCCAGCAGCTCTAATTCAGGGCCCTCCTACGAGCAGTACTTC
>TRBJ1-2|TRBV18|NA|NA
CASSPRREGYGYTF
TGTGCCAGCTCACCCCGTAGGGAGGGCTATGGCTACACCTTC
>TRBJ2-1|TRBV6-1|TRBD2|NA
CAIRLAGYNEQFF
TGTGCCATTAGGCTAGCGGGCTACAATGAGCAGTTCTTC
>TRBJ2-7|TRBV29-1|TRBD1|NA
CSVRDRGSYEQYF
TGCAGCGTCCGGGACAGGGGGTCCTACGAGCAGTACTTC
>TRBJ2-1|TRBV18|NA|NA
CASSPTQGGEQFF
TGTGCCAGCTCACCCACCCAGGGGGGAGAGCAGTTCTTC
>TRBJ1-5|TRBV19|TRBD1|NA
CASRTTGNQPQHF
TGTGCCAGTAGGACGACAGGGAATCAGCCCCAGCATTTT
>TRBJ2-5|TRBV5-6|NA|NA
CASSFFAGSRETQYF
TGTGCCAGCAGCTTCTTCGCGGGGAGCCGAGAGACCCAGTACTTC
>TRBJ1-2|TRBV6-5|NA|NA
CASSPLQGFVRGYTF
TGTGCCAGCAGTCCTCTACAGGGTTTTGTCCGGGGCTACACCTTC
>TRBJ2-2|TRBV5-4|TRBD1|few
CASSLAPGQDTGELFF
TGTGCCAGCAGCTTGGCCCCGGGACAGGACACCGGGGAGCTGTTTTTT
>TRBJ2-5|TRBV5-1|NA|NA
CASTWTAQETQYF
TGCGCCAGCACCTGGACAGCCCAAGAGACCCAGTACTTC
>TRBJ2-2|TRBV7-6|TRBD2|NA
CASSDRRGGFGELFF
TGTGCCAGCAGCGACCGGCGGGGGGGGTTCGGGGAGCTGTTTTTT
>TRBJ2-2|TRBV4-3|TRBD2|few
CASSQESQGLVAGELFF
TGCGCCAGCAGCCAAGAATCCCAAGGACTAGTGGCCGGGGAGCTGTTTTTT
>TRBJ1-2|TRBV7-2|TRBD1|NA
CASSLGGTGLNYGYTF
TGTGCCAGCAGCTTAGGTGGGACAGGGCTCAACTATGGCTACACCTTC
>TRBJ2-1|TRBV29-1|NA|NA
CSVFPGRENEQFF
TGCAGCGTTTTCCCAGGGCGAGAAAATGAGCAGTTCTTC
>TRBJ2-4|TRBV5-6|TRBD1|NA
CASSLRPDREIGIQYF
TGTGCCAGCAGCTTGAGGCCTGACAGGGAAATTGGCATTCAGTACTTC
>TRBJ2-7|TRBV4-2|NA|NA
CASSQGDGLKPCF
TGTGCCAGCAGCCAAGGTGACGGACTAAAACCCTGTTTC
>TRBJ1-1|TRBV9|NA|NA
CASSREVHAVMNTEAFF
TGTGCCAGCAGCCGCGAGGTCCACGCCGTCATGAACACTGAAGCTTTCTTT
>TRBJ2-7|TRBV7-9|TRBD1|NA
CASSVEGQLSSYEQYF
TGTGCCAGCAGCGTAGAGGGACAGCTTAGCTCCTACGAGCAGTACTTC
>TRBJ1-1|TRBV28|NA|NA
CASSAGASNTEAFF
TGTGCCAGCAGTGCGGGGGCCTCCAACACTGAAGCTTTCTTT
>TRBJ2-5|TRBV10-2|TRBD2|NA
CASSARLAGGETQYF
TGCGCCAGCAGTGCCCGACTAGCGGGAGGAGAGACCCAGTACTTC
>TRBJ2-1|TRBV25-1|NA|NA
CASSGGGRSYNEQFF
TGTGCCAGCAGTGGAGGGGGAAGGTCCTACAATGAGCAGTTCTTC
>TRBJ2-7|TRBV18|NA|NA
CASSRTLYEQYF
TGTGCCAGCTCACGGACACTCTACGAGCAGTACTTC
>TRBJ1-5|TRBV10-3|TRBD1|NA
CAISNQGQGSGQPQHF
TGTGCCATCAGCAACCAGGGACAGGGCTCAGGACAGCCCCAGCATTTT
>TRBJ2-1|TRBV4-3|NA|NA
CASSLSYGSYNEQFF
TGCGCCAGCAGCCTATCCTACGGCTCCTACAATGAGCAGTTCTTC
>TRBJ2-7|TRBV11-2|NA|few
CASRPTSDSLNYEQYF
TGTGCCAGCAGACCCACCTCGGACAGCCTGAACTACGAGCAGTACTTC
>TRBJ1-5|TRBV28|NA|NA
CASSFEGTSQPQHF
TGTGCCAGCAGTTTTGAGGGAACCAGTCAGCCCCAGCATTTT
>TRBJ1-1|TRBV28|NA|NA
CASSLISVAGKAFF
TGTGCCAGCAGTTTAATAAGTGTGGCAGGGAAGGCTTTCTTT
>TRBJ1-2|TRBV5-6|TRBD1|NA
CASSSRQGEPRDGYTF
TGTGCCAGCAGCTCACGACAGGGTGAGCCCCGAGATGGCTACACCTTC
>TRBJ2-2|TRBV27|TRBD2|few
CASTSTSGGAGGELFF
TGTGCCAGCACTTCGACTAGCGGGGGGGCTGGCGGGGAGCTGTTTTTT
>TRBJ1-2|TRBV9|TRBD1|NA
CASRGVWTGNYGYTF
TGTGCCAGCCGAGGGGTGTGGACAGGGAACTATGGCTACACCTTC
>TRBJ1-2|TRBV6-5|TRBD1|NA
CASRTGGGYTF
TGTGCCAGCAGGACAGGGGGGGGCTACACCTTC
>TRBJ2-3|TRBV5-1|TRBD1|NA
CASAEGTALPDTQYF
TGCGCCAGCGCCGAGGGGACAGCCCTCCCCGATACGCAGTATTTT
>TRBJ1-2|TRBV6-5|NA|NA
CASSYGVRASEGYTF
TGTGCCAGCAGTTACGGCGTCAGGGCCTCCGAGGGCTACACCTTC
>TRBJ1-2|TRBV19|NA|NA
CASSPQSFEQGNGYTF
TGTGCCAGTAGTCCCCAATCCTTTGAGCAGGGAAATGGCTACACCTTC
>TRBJ2-5|TRBV4-3|NA|few
CASSQGTGEETQYF
TGCGCCAGCAGCCAAGGAACCGGGGAGGAGACCCAGTACTTC
>TRBJ1-5|TRBV19|TRBD1|NA
CASSTQGAWSNQPQHF
TGTGCCAGTAGTACACAGGGGGCATGGAGCAATCAGCCCCAGCATTTT
>TRBJ2-1|TRBV7-8|NA|NA
CASSLAGGYEQFF
TGTGCCAGCAGCTTAGCGGGGGGTTATGAGCAGTTCTTC
>TRBJ2-7|TRBV6-4|TRBD1|NA
CATFRDSPSYEQYF
TGTGCCACCTTCCGGGACAGTCCATCCTACGAGCAGTACTTC
>TRBJ2-7|TRBV16|NA|NA
CASSPSGQPIYEQYF
TGTGCCAGCAGCCCCTCAGGACAGCCTATTTACGAGCAGTACTTC
>TRBJ2-2|TRBV7-3|TRBD1|once
CASSLRVGDREGELFF
TGTGCCAGCAGCTTAAGAGTAGGAGACAGGGAGGGGGAGCTGTTTTTT
>TRBJ2-1|TRBV2|NA|NA
CATQTANNEQFF
TGTGCCACCCAGACAGCTAACAATGAGCAGTTCTTC
>TRBJ1-1|TRBV7-7|TRBD1|NA
CASRKGQEGRNTEAFF
TGTGCTAGCAGAAAGGGACAGGAGGGGAGGAACACTGAAGCTTTCTTT
>TRBJ1-1|TRBV7-9|NA|NA
CASSLSQNTEAFF
TGTGCCAGCAGCTTATCCCAGAACACTGAAGCTTTCTTT
>TRBJ2-7|TRBV7-2|NA|NA
CASSLSPLASSYEQYF
TGTGCCAGCAGCTTATCCCCCCTAGCGAGCTCCTACGAGCAGTACTTC
>TRBJ2-2|TRBV4-3|NA|NA
CASSLWAAGELFF
TGCGCCAGCAGCCTATGGGCCGCCGGGGAGCTGTTTTTT
>TRBJ2-3|TRBV20-1|NA|NA
CSAPNGDTQYF
TGCAGTGCCCCTAATGGAGATACGCAGTATTTT
>TRBJ1-2|TRBV9|NA|NA
CASSVSRGSLDYGYTF
TGTGCCAGCAGCGTTAGCCGAGGGAGTTTGGACTATGGCTACACCTTC
>TRBJ1-2|TRBV7-9|NA|NA
CASLRKGVPFGYTF
TGTGCCAGCCTCAGGAAGGGGGTGCCATTCGGCTACACCTTC
>TRBJ1-1|TRBV6-1|NA|NA
CASSERLGSATEAFF
TGTGCCAGCAGTGAGAGGTTGGGTTCAGCCACTGAAGCTTTCTTT
>TRBJ2-1|TRBV4-1|TRBD1|few
CASSRDSGYNEQFF
TGCGCCAGCAGCCGGGACAGCGGATACAATGAGCAGTTCTTC
>TRBJ2-7|TRBV4-2|NA|few
CASSQKSGRGGIYEQYF
TGTGCCAGCAGCCAAAAAAGTGGTCGGGGTGGGATCTACGAGCAGTACTTC
>TRBJ1-1|TRBV5-1|NA|NA
CASSPRGWRTEAFF
TGCGCCAGCAGCCCCCGGGGGTGGCGAACTGAAGCTTTCTTT
>TRBJ1-1|TRBV27|NA|NA
CASSYRVGGAAEAFF
TGTGCCAGCAGTTACCGGGTGGGGGGGGCAGCTGAAGCTTTCTTT